Included here is one T cell receptor beta chain sequence, with context. What it recognizes is unknown. Method: immunoSEQ multiplex PCR; TCRdb's copy keeps in-frame clones and lacks some. Of 60,000 to 90,000 clones in the sample, over 75% are singletons; the top ten hold around 20%. This specimen belongs to a study of T cell responses to AZD1222 COVID-19 vaccine. The CDR3 covers 12 residues. Study results and limitations: Two AZD1222 doses significantly raised spike-specific TCR breadth and depth over controls. Repertoires were sampled only after the peak T cell response.

The chain carries TRBV7-5 and TRBJ1-2. TRBV7-5 is a documented pseudogene. Specimen: peripheral blood, collected 28 days after the second AZD1222 dose. This TCR was recovered from an adult who received the AZD1222 COVID-19 vaccine. The CDR3, as DNA: TGTGTCAGACGGAAGGACCTCTATGGCTACACCTTC. This translates into CVRRKDLYGYTF.